The entry below describes one T cell receptor beta chain. There are many counts of this clonotype. Which antigen it targets is not known. No quality values exist for individual bases; no much larger clone is one base distant. Here V drops 5 bases and J drops 3 bases, and the junction holds 7 bases not matched to any gene. From the cysteine up to the phenylalanine, the CDR3 has a length of 15 residues. Kept here is only the CDR3 DNA, which spans 45 bases and is read in frame from base 1. CDR1 and CDR2, per the germline V gene (reference sequence), are SEHNR and FQNEAQ. A case-control design nested within a healthcare worker cohort in London, UK, was used, with weekly nasopharyngeal swab PCR tests and blood sampling performed. Healthcare workers were recruited during the week of the UK lockdown, between 23 and 31 March 2020, and followed weekly for up to about 15 weeks. These data come from a study of early T cells in non-severe SARS-CoV-2 infection (dated by TCRdb to the early 2020s). Some background on the complete study: Because TCR sequencing was done on bulk RNA from unsorted whole blood, the alpha and beta chains could not be paired. Study-wide findings and limitations: VDJdb matching was skewed toward anti-spike CD8 responses and likely underestimated virus-specific expansions, missing private and CD4 specificities.

The method was 5' RACE. The instrument was a NextSeq 500. In the TCR library protocol, unique molecular identifiers were attached to individual cDNA molecules to correct for PCR bias and sequencing error. Both TCR alpha and beta chains were sequenced, and tight co-correlation was observed between alpha and beta sequence abundances in each sample. On the authors' methods: Decombinator V4 was used to annotate TCR sequences for V gene, J gene and CDR3. TCRs were defined as expanded if a significant change between any two time points was detected under a Poisson model with p below 0.0001. TCR abundances were normalised to the total number of TCRs sequenced per sample and were expressed as counts per million. MAIT TCRs were defined by TRAV1-2 paired with TRAJ12, TRAJ20 or TRAJ33, and iNKT TCRs by TRAV10 paired with TRAJ18. A search of VDJdb, accessed on 1 November 2021, was run for TCRs annotated to CMV, EBV and SARS-CoV-2, with TCRs annotated for multiple antigens excluded. TCRdb reprocessing: public reads trimmed at Q25 with fastp, clones called with MiXCR, in-frame beta chains kept. Every distinct CDR3 protein forms one entry, paired with its most common genes and DNA. The V and J calls reflect TCRdb's pipeline rather than the authors' work. This sample holds approximately 47,000 distinct CDR3 sequences; roughly a tenth were observed only once. The top ten hold approximately 5.7% of the sample.

The chain uses TRBV7-9 and TRBJ2-3, with 8 bases matching TRBD2. This TCR was sampled from an adult who was a healthcare worker with PCR-confirmed SARS-CoV-2 infection or an uninfected control (not recorded which). Sequenced here: whole blood, sampled at baseline. The CDR3 protein is CASSNSGMLTDTQYF. At the DNA level, the sequence is TGTGCCAGCAGCAATAGCGGGATGCTTACAGATACGCAGTATTTT.